Listed here are 3 T cell receptor beta chains from one sample, sequenced in a study of PD-1 blockade in classical Hodgkin lymphoma. All the patients suffered relapse after autologous stem cell transplantation, and brentuximab vedotin exposure differed. Sequenced by immunoSEQ multiplex PCR; TCRdb stores in-frame clones only, minus some. The sample shows some 93,000 clones, roughly 92% of them seen only once. This specimen consisted of peripheral blood mononuclear cells (PBMCs), obtained at baseline. These receptors originate from a human donor with classical Hodgkin lymphoma.

V is TRBV7-9 and J is TRBJ2-3; either TRBD1 or TRBD2 may supply D (5 bases each). Germline V CDR1 and CDR2: SEHNR, FQNEAQ (reference sequence). V was shortened by 1 base and J by 3 bases, with 8 bases between the two germline ends. This CDR3 is built from 14 residues. The CDR3 reads CASSLVGGTDTQYF. CDR3 DNA: TGTGCCAGCAGCTTAGTTGGGGGAACAGATACGCAGTATTTT. The full variable domain, rest sourced from reference TRBV7-9 and TRBJ2-3, is DTGVSQNPRHKITKRGQNVTFRCDPISEHNRLYWYRQTLGQGPEFLTYFQNEAQLEKSRLLSDRFSAERPKGSFSTLEIQRTEQGDSAMYLCASSLVGGTDTQYFGPGTRLTVL.

This chain links TRBV18 with TRBJ2-3; D not certain. Germline CDR1 is KGHSH and CDR2 is LQKENI. CDR3 length: 14 residues. V gave up 0 bases and J gave up 0 bases, with 4 bases separating them. The CDR3 DNA reads TGTGCCAGCTCACCACCGACAAGCACAGATACGCAGTATTTT. Amino acids: CASSPPTSTDTQYF.

This clone was observed a handful of times. The chain carries TRBV29-1 and TRBJ1-1; no clear D. Germline V gene data show CDR1 as SQVTM and CDR2 as ANQGSEA. V was cut by 6 bases and J by 3 bases, with 14 bases left in between. The CDR3 loop spans 13 amino acids. The CDR3 DNA is TGCAGCGTCTCGGGGAGGGCCCACACTGAAGCTTTCTTT. Protein product: CSVSGRAHTEAFF.